Following are 17 T cell receptor beta chains from one sample sequenced in a study of T-cell memory formation after mild COVID-19. TCRdb recomputed calls from the 5' RACE reads with MiXCR, one row per CDR3 protein. Of 250,000 to 300,000 distinct CDR3 sequences detected, 8% to 10% appear once; the ten largest clones hold under 25%. Sequenced input: PBMCs or a T cell subset sorted from them (not recorded which). The origin of the receptors is a man between 18 and 35 years old who had mild COVID-19 (a few samples of this study predate the infection). Cell type and time point are not known.

This clonotype was seen a handful of times. The CDR3 bases are TGTGCCAGCGGGTCACAGGGCCCCTACGAGCAGTACGTC. Amino acid sequence: CASGSQGPYEQYV. V usage is TRBV28 and J usage is TRBJ2-7, with D tentatively TRBD1 (6 bases). Trimming stripped 8 bases from V and 2 bases from J, with 13 bases between. The CDR3 runs 13 residues. CDR1 is MDHEN and CDR2 is SYDVKM in the germline V gene.

This clonotype was detected many times. The V call is TRBV28, the J call TRBJ2-1, with 14 bases aligning to TRBD2. J lost 2 bases, V lost 8 bases, and 2 bases had no gene match. The length of the CDR3 is 15 residues. Germline CDR1 reads MDHEN; CDR2 reads SYDVKM. The CDR3: CASGLAGGPYNEQFF. The CDR3 nucleotides read TGTGCCAGCGGACTAGCGGGGGGCCCCTACAATGAGCAGTTCTTC.

This sequence joins TRBV27 and TRBJ2-5; 8 bases fit TRBD1. This CDR3 region has 14 residues. Looked up from germline, CDR1 is MNHEY and CDR2 is SMNVEV (reference sequence). Trimming at V came to 7 bases and at J to 5 bases, leaving 9 bases not matched to a gene. This CDR3 is CASKQQGAGETQYF. The CDR3 nucleotides read TGTGCCAGCAAACAGCAGGGGGCCGGGGAGACCCAGTACTTC.

Here the CDR3 DNA reads TGTGCCAGTAGGGGCGAATGGGAAGCTTTCTTT. Translation: CASRGEWEAFF. This rearrangement joins TRBV19 to TRBJ1-1, with unresolved D. The CDR3 has 11 amino acids. The germline V and J ends were trimmed by 6 bases and 8 bases, with 10 bases remaining between them. CDR1 is LNHDA, CDR2 SQIVND, per germline (reference sequence).

This clonotype was picked up many times. The CDR3 DNA reads as TGTGCCAGCAGAGGTCTTCCGAACACCGGGGAGCTGTTTTTT. It codes for CASRGLPNTGELFF. The rearrangement links TRBV5-6 to TRBJ2-2; D ambiguous. The germline V gene encodes CDR1 SGHDT and CDR2 YYEEEE. V was clipped by 5 bases and J by 0 bases, with 8 bases between them. The CDR3 extends over 14 amino acids.

This clonotype was seen a handful of times. The chain links TRBV5-4 to TRBJ2-7; D unresolved. Germline CDR1 and CDR2: SGHNT and YYREEE (reference sequence). Trimming cost V 4 bases and J 2 bases, with 13 bases left between them. The CDR3 has 14 amino acids. CDR3 protein: CASSGPVGPYEQYV. DNA for the CDR3: TGTGCCAGCAGCGGACCGGTTGGCCCCTACGAGCAGTACGTC.

This clonotype has only a few counts. The genes are TRBV11-2 and TRBJ2-3, with unresolved D. The CDR3 covers 14 residues. Germline values: CDR1 SGHAT, CDR2 FQNNGV. V was clipped by 0 bases and J by 6 bases, with 10 bases between them. CDR3 protein: CASSLDPAADTQYF. Here the CDR3 DNA reads TGTGCCAGCAGCTTAGATCCGGCAGCGGATACGCAGTATTTT. The whole variable domain, remainder taken from reference TRBV11-2 and TRBJ2-3, is EAGVAQSPRYKIIEKRQSVAFWCNPISGHATLYWYQQILGQGPKLLIQFQNNGVVDDSQLPKDRFSAERLKGVDSTLKIQPAKLEDSAVYLCASSLDPAADTQYFGPGTRLTVL.

In this sample, this clonotype turned up a few times. V usage is TRBV12-3 or TRBV12-4 and J usage is TRBJ2-1; D remains ambiguous. The CDR3 has 12 amino acids. V was trimmed by 8 bases and J by 9 bases, leaving 14 bases between them. CDR3 region: CASGHFRAEQFF. In nucleotides, the CDR3 is TGTGCCAGCGGGCACTTTAGGGCTGAGCAGTTCTTC.

The V gene is TRBV4-2, the J gene TRBJ2-7; no clear D. Trimming removed 0 bases at V and 6 bases at J, with 15 bases between. The CDR3 runs 15 residues. CDR1 and CDR2 from the germline V gene are LGHNA and YNFKEQ. In DNA, the CDR3 is TGTGCCAGCAGCCAAGAAGCCCAGGTGGTTTGCGAGCAGTACTTC. Residues: CASSQEAQVVCEQYF.

The chain employs TRBV7-9 and TRBJ1-6, with a possible D match to TRBD1 (5 bases). Trimming cost V 0 bases and J 7 bases, with 10 bases left between them. Germline V lookup: CDR1 SEHNR, CDR2 FQNEAQ (reference sequence). The CDR3 is 15 residues long. The chain's CDR3 is CASSLASGTNSPLHF. The DNA for the CDR3 is TGTGCCAGCAGCTTAGCATCAGGGACGAATTCACCCCTCCACTTT.

This clonotype came up many times. The chain employs TRBV12-3 or TRBV12-4 and TRBJ2-7; 11 positions agree with TRBD1. The CDR3 is 15 residues long. V lost 8 bases, J lost 9 bases, and 15 bases stayed unmatched. In DNA, the CDR3 is TGTGCCAGCCCCTTGGGGGCCGGGACAGGGGGTCCGCAGTACTTC. Its translation is CASPLGAGTGGPQYF.

The V and J genes are TRBV11-2 and TRBJ1-2, with D uncertain. The CDR3 covers 15 residues. Germline lookup yields CDR1 SGHAT and CDR2 FQNNGV. V was shortened by 1 base and J by 4 bases, with 13 bases between the two germline ends. DNA for the CDR3: TGTGCCAGCAGCTTAGGTTCTCTAGAGCCCTATGGCTACACCTTC. It yields the protein CASSLGSLEPYGYTF. Filled out from reference TRBV11-2 and TRBJ1-2, the complete variable domain reads EAGVAQSPRYKIIEKRQSVAFWCNPISGHATLYWYQQILGQGPKLLIQFQNNGVVDDSQLPKDRFSAERLKGVDSTLKIQPAKLEDSAVYLCASSLGSLEPYGYTFGSGTRLTVV.

The rearrangement joins TRBV6-5 to TRBJ2-7; TRBD2 matches at 13 bases. The J segment lost 7 bases and the V segment lost 5 bases, leaving 11 bases of the junction unmatched. Germline assignment: CDR1 MNHEY and CDR2 SVGAGI. This CDR3 is 16 amino acids long. DNA for the CDR3: TGTGCCAGCAGTGCCTCACTAGCGGGGGGGCTGGGAGAGCAGTACTTC. Protein product: CASSASLAGGLGEQYF.

This clonotype was recorded at least ten times. The J gene is TRBJ2-1, the V gene TRBV12-3 or TRBV12-4, with 12 bases matching TRBD2. Losses at the gene ends were 4 bases for V and 0 bases for J; bases not matched to a gene: 7. The CDR3 is 18 residues long. The CDR3 sequence is CASSSGLAGWGSYNEQFF. CDR3 coding DNA: TGTGCCAGCAGTTCCGGACTAGCGGGGTGGGGCTCCTACAATGAGCAGTTCTTC.

There are many counts of this clonotype. CDR3 nucleotide sequence: TGTGCCAGCAGTTTAGTAACAGGGAGCAATCAGCCCCAGCATTTT. Translation gives CASSLVTGSNQPQHF. The chain combines TRBV12-3 or TRBV12-4 with TRBJ1-5; perhaps TRBD1 as D (6 bases). This CDR3 is 15 amino acids long. V lost 1 base, J lost 1 base, and 8 bases lay in between.

This chain uses TRBV4-1 with TRBJ1-5; D perhaps matches TRBD1 (5 bases). CDR1 MGHRA and CDR2 YSYEKL come from the germline V gene. Trimming removed 4 bases from V and 3 bases from J, with 10 bases in between. The CDR3 runs to 14 residues. This CDR3 is CASSPGRANQPQHF. The CDR3 nucleotides are TGCGCCAGCAGCCCGGGCAGGGCCAATCAGCCCCAGCATTTT.

The chain joins TRBV9 to TRBJ2-1, with unresolved D. The CDR3 spans 15 residues. Trimming took 0 bases from V and 8 from J, leaving 15 bases between them. Germline values: CDR1 SGDLS, CDR2 YYNGEE. The CDR3, as DNA: TGTGCCAGCAGCGTAGGACTCATCCAACGCGATGAGCAGTTCTTC. This gives the protein CASSVGLIQRDEQFF.